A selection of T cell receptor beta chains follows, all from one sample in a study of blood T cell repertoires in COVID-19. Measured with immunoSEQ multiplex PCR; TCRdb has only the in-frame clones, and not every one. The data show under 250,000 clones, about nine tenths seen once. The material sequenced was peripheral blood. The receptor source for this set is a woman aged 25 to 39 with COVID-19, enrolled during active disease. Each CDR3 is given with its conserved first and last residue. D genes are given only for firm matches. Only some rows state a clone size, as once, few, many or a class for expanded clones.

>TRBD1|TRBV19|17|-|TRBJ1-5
CASQKETGGFSNQPQHF
TGTGCCAGCCAGAAAGAGACAGGGGGCTTCAGCAATCAGCCCCAGCATTTT
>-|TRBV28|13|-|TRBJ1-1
CASSLPRNTEAFF
TGTGCCAGCAGTTTGCCCAGGAACACTGAAGCTTTCTTT
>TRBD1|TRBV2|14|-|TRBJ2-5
CASSEYRGRETQYF
TGTGCCAGCAGTGAATACAGGGGGCGAGAGACCCAGTACTTC
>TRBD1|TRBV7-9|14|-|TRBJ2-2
CASRIQGASGELFF
TGTGCCAGCAGGATCCAGGGGGCAAGCGGGGAGCTGTTTTTT
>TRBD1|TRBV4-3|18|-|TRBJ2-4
CASSQDWARGLAKNIQYF
TGCGCCAGCAGCCAAGATTGGGCCAGGGGGCTAGCCAAAAACATTCAGTACTTC
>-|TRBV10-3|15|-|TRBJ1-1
CAISQTTGLNTEAFF
TGTGCCATCAGCCAAACCACAGGGTTGAACACTGAAGCTTTCTTT
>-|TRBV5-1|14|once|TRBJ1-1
CASSFTAGVAEAFF
TGCGCCAGCAGCTTTACAGCAGGGGTTGCTGAAGCTTTCTTT
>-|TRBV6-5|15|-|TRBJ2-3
CASSFRQVSGGTQYF
TGTGCCAGCAGTTTCCGACAGGTTTCAGGCGGAACGCAGTATTTT
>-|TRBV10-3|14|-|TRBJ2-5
CAISDRGPQETQYF
TGTGCCATCAGTGACAGGGGCCCCCAAGAGACCCAGTACTTC
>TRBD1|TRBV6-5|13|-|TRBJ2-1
CASSPTGNNEQFF
TGTGCCAGCAGCCCGACAGGGAACAATGAGCAGTTCTTC
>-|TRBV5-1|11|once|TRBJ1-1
CASRRDTEAFF
TGCGCCAGCAGGCGGGACACTGAAGCTTTCTTT
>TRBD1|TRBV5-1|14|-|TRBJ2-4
CASRAQGAENIQYF
TGCGCCAGCAGAGCACAGGGGGCGGAAAACATTCAGTACTTC
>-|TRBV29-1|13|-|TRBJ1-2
CSGSPGSGLGYTF
TGCAGCGGGTCCCCGGGGTCGGGATTGGGCTACACCTTC
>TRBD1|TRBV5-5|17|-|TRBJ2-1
CASSLAPGQGHYNEQFF
TGTGCCAGCAGCTTGGCCCCGGGACAGGGACACTACAATGAGCAGTTCTTC
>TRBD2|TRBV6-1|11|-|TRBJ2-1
CASTRGFEQFF
TGTGCCAGTACGCGGGGGTTTGAGCAGTTCTTC
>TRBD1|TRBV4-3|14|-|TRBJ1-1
CASSIRGRETEAFF
TGCGCCAGCAGCATCAGGGGGCGCGAAACTGAAGCTTTCTTT
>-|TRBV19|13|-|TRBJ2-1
CASRRTGGDEQFF
TGTGCCAGCCGAAGGACAGGCGGGGATGAGCAGTTCTTC
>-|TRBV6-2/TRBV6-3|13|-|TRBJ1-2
CASSQSRVYGYTF
TGTGCCAGCAGTCAGTCCAGGGTCTATGGCTACACCTTC
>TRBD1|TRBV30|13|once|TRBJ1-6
CACKDRGGSPLHF
TGTGCCTGTAAAGACAGGGGTGGTTCACCCCTCCACTTT
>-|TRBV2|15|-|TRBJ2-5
CASSEELGRGETQYF
TGTGCCAGCAGTGAAGAGTTGGGTAGGGGAGAGACCCAGTACTTC
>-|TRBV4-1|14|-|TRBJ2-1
CASSLLTLADEQFF
TGCGCCAGCAGCCTTTTGACCCTAGCAGATGAGCAGTTCTTC
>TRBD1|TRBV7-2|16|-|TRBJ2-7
CASSLVGQGASYEQYF
TGTGCCAGCAGCTTAGTCGGGCAGGGGGCTTCCTACGAGCAGTACTTC
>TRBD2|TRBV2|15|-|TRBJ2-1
CASRETSGGNNEQFF
TGTGCCAGCAGAGAAACTAGCGGGGGGAACAATGAGCAGTTCTTC
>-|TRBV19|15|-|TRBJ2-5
CASSARTRYQETQYF
TGTGCCAGTAGTGCGCGGACAAGGTACCAAGAGACCCAGTACTTC
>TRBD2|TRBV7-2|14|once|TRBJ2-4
CASSLTSGVNIQYF
TGTGCCAGCAGCTTGACTAGCGGGGTTAACATTCAGTACTTC
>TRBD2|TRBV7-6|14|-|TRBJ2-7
CASSPRTSGYEQYF
TGTGCCAGCAGCCCTAGGACTAGCGGTTACGAGCAGTACTTC